One sample yielded the 2 T cell receptor beta chains listed below, sequenced in a study of cytomegalovirus exposure and HLA in healthy donors. Amplification used 60 Vbeta primers and 13 Jbeta primers. Sequencing used immunoSEQ multiplex PCR; TCRdb keeps in-frame clones, though not all of them. The profile shows about 150,000 clones, roughly four fifths of them singletons. Source material: PBMCs. The receptors derive from a man in his late teens or twenties in good health and CMV-seronegative.

The chain employs TRBV27 and TRBJ1-1, with D possibly TRBD1 on 6 matching bases. In germline, CDR1 is MNHEY, CDR2 SMNVEV (reference sequence). The V and J ends lost 0 bases and 0 bases respectively, with 11 bases between them. CDR3 length equals 16 residues. CDR3 bases: TGTGCCAGCAGTTTATCAGCAGGGGCAATGAACACTGAAGCTTTCTTT. Residues: CASSLSAGAMNTEAFF.

The chain uses TRBV10-3 and TRBJ2-2, with 7 bases lining up with TRBD2. J gave up 4 bases and V 6 bases, and 2 bases lay outside the gene matches. CDR3 length: 13 residues. The germline V gene encodes CDR1 ENHRY and CDR2 SYGVKD. Written as DNA, the CDR3 is TGTGCCATCAGGGCGGGAGCCACCGGGGAGCTGTTTTTT. This codes for CAIRAGATGELFF.